The subject of this entry is one T cell receptor (beta chain). Looked up from germline, CDR1 is GTSNPN and CDR2 is SVGIG (reference sequence). The CDR3 consists of 13 residues. The V end was cut by 0 bases, the J end by 0 bases, with 3 bases between. TCR beta chains were sequenced at survey level with immunoSEQ. TCRdb's table, derived via immunoSEQ multiplex PCR, lists solely in-frame clones and lacks some. This table has around 49,000 clones, 85% to 95% appearing once. The clonotype originates from a man between 40 and 49 years old with rheumatoid arthritis. The source material was PBMCs. This chain connects TRBV30 to TRBJ1-3; D is uncertain. For the CDR3, the DNA is TGTGCCTGGAGTGTACACTCTGGAAACACCATATATTTT. It is translated as CAWSVHSGNTIYF.